The clone carrying this T cell receptor (beta chain) was seen once. The data are from a study of T cell changes during pregnancy in multiple sclerosis. TCRdb keeps only in-frame clones here, not all; method: immunoSEQ multiplex PCR. The sample lists 34,000 or so clones, 75% to 90% occurring once. The CDR3 is 14 amino acids. The sample was CD8+ T cells from peripheral blood mononuclear cells, taken after pregnancy. This TCR came from a female donor with multiple sclerosis, enrolled in a pregnancy study. The V call is TRBV21-1, the J call TRBJ1-4. TRBV21-1 is an annotated pseudogene. CDR3 in DNA: TGTGCCAGCAGTCAAAGCGGTAGGGCCGAAAAACTGTTTTTT. Its translation: CASSQSGRAEKLFF.